This T cell receptor beta chain was captured in a study of blood T cell repertoires in COVID-19. Overall study: The United States, Italy and Spain were the sources of the acute and convalescent COVID-19 samples. PBMCs, B-cell-depleted T cells, or T cells provided the cDNA or gDNA that made up the material.

Per the authors' pipeline: Counts of nucleated cells, estimated from reference gene primer amplification, were obtained. Clones were read by immunoSEQ multiplex PCR, and TCRdb kept only the in-frame ones, dropping some. The V and J calls and clone size were taken over from that table, and D and trimming were inferred from the DNA. The sample holds about 240,000 clones; about 73% are singletons and the top ten take 3% to 3.5%. V shed 2 bases and J 8 bases; nucleotides not matched to a gene: 4. The CDR3 length is 14 residues. Germline V gene sequence: CDR1 LGHDT, CDR2 YNNKEL (reference sequence). The sequence came from an elderly woman with acute or convalescent COVID-19. The source material was peripheral blood. This chain connects TRBV3-1 (or the pseudogene TRBV3-2) to TRBJ2-1, with TRBD2 matching 9 bases. The CDR3 is CASSQPGTSHEQFF. The CDR3 nucleotides are TGTGCCAGCAGCCAACCGGGGACTAGCCATGAGCAGTTCTTC.